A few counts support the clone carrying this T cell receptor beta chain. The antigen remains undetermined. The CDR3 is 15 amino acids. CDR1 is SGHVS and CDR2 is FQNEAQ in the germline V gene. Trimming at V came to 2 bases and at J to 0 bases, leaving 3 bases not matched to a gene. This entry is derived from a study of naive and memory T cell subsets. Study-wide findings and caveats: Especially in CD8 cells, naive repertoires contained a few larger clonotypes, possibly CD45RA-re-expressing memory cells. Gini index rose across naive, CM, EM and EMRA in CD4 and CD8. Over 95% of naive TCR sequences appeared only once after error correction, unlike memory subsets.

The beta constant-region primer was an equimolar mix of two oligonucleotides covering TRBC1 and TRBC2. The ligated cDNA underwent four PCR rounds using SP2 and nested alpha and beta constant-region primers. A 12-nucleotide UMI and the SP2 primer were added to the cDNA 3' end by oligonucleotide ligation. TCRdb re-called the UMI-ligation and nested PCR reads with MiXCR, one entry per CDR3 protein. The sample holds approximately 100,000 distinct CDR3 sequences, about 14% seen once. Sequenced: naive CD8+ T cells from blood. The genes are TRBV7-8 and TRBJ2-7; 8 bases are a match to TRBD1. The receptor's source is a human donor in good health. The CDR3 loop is CASSLIQGVSYEQYF. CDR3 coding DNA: TGTGCCAGCAGCTTAATACAGGGGGTCTCCTACGAGCAGTACTTC. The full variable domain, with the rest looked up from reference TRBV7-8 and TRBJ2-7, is GAGVSQSPRYKVAKRGQDVALRCDPISGHVSLFWYQQALGQGPEFLTYFQNEAQLDKSGLPSDRFFAERPEGSVSTLKIQRTQQEDSAVYLCASSLIQGVSYEQYFGPGTRLTVT.